This T cell receptor beta chain was profiled in a study of T cell repertoires in cytomegalovirus infection. Study-wide background: Alongside well-studied HLA-B-restricted CMV epitopes, recently identified HLA-C-restricted CMV epitopes were also used. Indicated by public TCR beta signatures were CMV infection and matching HLA type.

Regarding this clonotype: The antigen remains unidentified.

Trimming took 0 bases from V and 2 from J, leaving 11 bases between them. Germline-derived CDR1 and CDR2 are LNHNV and YYDKDF (reference sequence). The CDR3 totals 16 residues. MiXCR, run by TCRdb on the reads, gives a single entry per CDR3 protein. The sample contains roughly 860,000 distinct CDR3 sequences, roughly 33% of which appear only once. Study-level results: The response measured ex vivo was dominated by TCR beta clonotypes (HLA-C-restricted and CMV-specific).

The sequence came from a human donor in good health (CMV status not recorded). Some clones in this sample may be carry-over from other donors' samples. The sequences come from cultured CD8+ T cells from PBMCs, collected from culture after CMV antigen stimulation. The chain links TRBV15 to TRBJ2-1; D is possibly TRBD1 (7 bases). CDR3 nucleotide sequence: TGTGCCACCAGCAGAGATGCCAGGGGGGCCTACAATGAGCAGTTCTTC. This codes for CATSRDARGAYNEQFF.